This T cell receptor beta chain was documented in a study of T-cell memory formation after mild COVID-19. This clonotype appeared a few times. MiXCR was run by TCRdb on the 5' RACE reads, yielding one entry per CDR3 protein. In the table there are about 360,000 distinct CDR3 sequences, under 15% of which are singletons. Trimming removed 7 bases at V and 6 bases at J, with 13 bases between. Per the germline V gene, CDR1 is MNHEY and CDR2 is SVGAGI. The CDR3 is 12 residues long. The receptor was isolated from a young man who had mild COVID-19 (a few samples of this study predate the infection). Cell type and time point are not known. V and J are TRBV6-5 and TRBJ2-7; D ambiguous. The sample was PBMCs or a T cell subset sorted from them (not recorded which). The CDR3 sequence: CASTTPSGEQYF. The CDR3, as DNA: TGTGCCAGCACCACCCCTTCGGGCGAGCAGTACTTC.